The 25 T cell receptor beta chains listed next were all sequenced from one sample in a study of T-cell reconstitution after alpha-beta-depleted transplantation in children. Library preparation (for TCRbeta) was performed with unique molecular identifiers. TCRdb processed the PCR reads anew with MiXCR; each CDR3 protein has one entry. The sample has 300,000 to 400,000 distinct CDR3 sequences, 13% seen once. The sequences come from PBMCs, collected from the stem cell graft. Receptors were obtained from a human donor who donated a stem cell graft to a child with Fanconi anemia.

This CDR3 reads CASSFGVSGNTIYF. CDR3 sequence (DNA): TGTGCCAGCAGTTTTGGGGTCTCTGGAAACACCATATATTTT. The chain uses TRBV12-3 or TRBV12-4 and TRBJ1-3; D is undetermined. CDR3 length equals 14 residues. The V end lost 3 bases, the J end lost 0 bases, and 6 bases lay between the germline ends.

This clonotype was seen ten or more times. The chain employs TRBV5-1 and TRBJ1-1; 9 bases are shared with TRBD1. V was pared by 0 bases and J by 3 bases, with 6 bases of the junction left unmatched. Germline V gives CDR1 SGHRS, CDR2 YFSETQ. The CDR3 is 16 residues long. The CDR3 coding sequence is TGCGCCAGCAGCTTGGTAGGACAGGGGTCGTACACTGAAGCTTTCTTT. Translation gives CASSLVGQGSYTEAFF.

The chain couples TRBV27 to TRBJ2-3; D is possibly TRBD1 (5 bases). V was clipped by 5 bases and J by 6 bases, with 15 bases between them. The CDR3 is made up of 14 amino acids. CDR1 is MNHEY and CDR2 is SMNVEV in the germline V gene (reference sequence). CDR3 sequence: CASSGPAHRDTQYF. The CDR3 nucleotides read TGTGCCAGCAGTGGGCCGGCCCACAGGGATACGCAGTATTTT.

DNA of the CDR3: TGCGCCAGCAGCGCTAGCGGGCCTTCCGCCTACAATGAGCAGTTCTTC. This encodes CASSASGPSAYNEQFF. The chain combines TRBV5-1 with TRBJ2-1, with 8 bases matching TRBD2. The trim removed 4 bases at V and 2 bases at J, leaving 8 bases unmatched. Looked up from germline, CDR1 is SGHRS and CDR2 is YFSETQ. This CDR3 is built from 16 residues.

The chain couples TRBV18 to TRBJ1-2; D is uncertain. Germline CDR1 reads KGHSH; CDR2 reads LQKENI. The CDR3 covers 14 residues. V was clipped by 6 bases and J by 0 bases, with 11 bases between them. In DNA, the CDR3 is TGTGCCAGCTCCCTTCAGAGAGCTAACTATGGCTACACCTTC. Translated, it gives CASSLQRANYGYTF. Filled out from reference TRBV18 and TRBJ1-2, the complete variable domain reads NAGVMQNPRHLVRRRGQEARLRCSPMKGHSHVYWYRQLPEEGLKFMVYLQKENIIDESGMPKERFSAEFPKEGPSILRIQQVVRGDSAAYFCASSLQRANYGYTFGSGTRLTVV.

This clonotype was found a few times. This chain's CDR3 is CASRVGWTEAFF. The CDR3 nucleotides read TGTGCCAGCAGGGTGGGGTGGACTGAAGCTTTCTTT. This chain joins TRBV25-1 and TRBJ1-1, with D uncertain. Germline CDR1 is MGHDK and CDR2 is SYGVNS. Trimming pared 6 bases from V and 5 bases from J, leaving 10 bases between. The CDR3 consists of 12 residues.

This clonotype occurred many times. The CDR3 DNA reads TGTGCCAGCAGCTTAGACCCGACGAGCTCCTATAATTCACCCCTCCACTTT. Translation: CASSLDPTSSYNSPLHF. The V call is TRBV7-6, the J call TRBJ1-6, with D hard to call. Between the trimmed V and J ends, which lost 1 base and 0 bases, there was a span of 10 bases. The CDR3 loop spans 17 amino acids. Germline assignment: CDR1 SGHVS and CDR2 FNYEAQ.

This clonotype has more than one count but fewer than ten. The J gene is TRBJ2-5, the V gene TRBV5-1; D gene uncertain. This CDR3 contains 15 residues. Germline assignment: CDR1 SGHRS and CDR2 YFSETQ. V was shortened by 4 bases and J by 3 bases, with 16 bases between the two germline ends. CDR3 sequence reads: CASSPLLDWEETQYF. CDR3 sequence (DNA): TGCGCCAGCAGCCCCCTCCTGGATTGGGAAGAGACCCAGTACTTC.

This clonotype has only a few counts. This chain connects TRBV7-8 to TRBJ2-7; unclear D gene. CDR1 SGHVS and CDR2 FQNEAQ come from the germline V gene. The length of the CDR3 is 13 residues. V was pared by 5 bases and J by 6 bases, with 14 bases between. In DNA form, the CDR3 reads TGTGCCAGCAGCGCCTTAGTACATGCCGAGCAGTACGTC. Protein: CASSALVHAEQYV.

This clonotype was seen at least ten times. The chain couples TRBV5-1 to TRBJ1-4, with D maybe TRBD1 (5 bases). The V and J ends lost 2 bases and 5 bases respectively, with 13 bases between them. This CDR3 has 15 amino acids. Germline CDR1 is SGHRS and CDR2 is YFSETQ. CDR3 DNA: TGCGCCAGCAGCTTTTCTCAGGGTCCAAATGAAAAACTGTTTTTT. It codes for CASSFSQGPNEKLFF.

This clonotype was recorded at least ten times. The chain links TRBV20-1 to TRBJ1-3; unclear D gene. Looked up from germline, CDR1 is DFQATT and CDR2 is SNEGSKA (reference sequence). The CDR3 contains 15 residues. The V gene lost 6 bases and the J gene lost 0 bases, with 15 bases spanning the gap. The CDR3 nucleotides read TGCAGTGCCCCATTCCTCGGGGACTCTGGAAACACCATATATTTT. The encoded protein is CSAPFLGDSGNTIYF.

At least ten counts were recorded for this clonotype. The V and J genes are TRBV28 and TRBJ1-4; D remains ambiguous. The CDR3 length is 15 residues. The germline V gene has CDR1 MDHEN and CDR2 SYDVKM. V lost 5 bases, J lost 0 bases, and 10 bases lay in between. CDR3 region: CASSPTAATNEKLFF. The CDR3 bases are TGTGCCAGCAGTCCAACAGCTGCAACTAATGAAAAACTGTTTTTT.

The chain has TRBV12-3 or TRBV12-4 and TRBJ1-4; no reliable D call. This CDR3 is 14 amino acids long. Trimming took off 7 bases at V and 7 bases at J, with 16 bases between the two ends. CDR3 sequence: CASNLDNSAEKLFF. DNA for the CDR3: TGTGCCAGCAATCTCGACAACTCGGCTGAAAAACTGTTTTTT.

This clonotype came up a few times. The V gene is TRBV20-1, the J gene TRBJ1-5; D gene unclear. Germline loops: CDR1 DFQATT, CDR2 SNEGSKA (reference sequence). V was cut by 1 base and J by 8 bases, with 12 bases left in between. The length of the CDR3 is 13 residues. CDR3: CSARAGGGEPQHF. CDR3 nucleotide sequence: TGCAGTGCTAGAGCCGGAGGTGGAGAGCCCCAGCATTTT.

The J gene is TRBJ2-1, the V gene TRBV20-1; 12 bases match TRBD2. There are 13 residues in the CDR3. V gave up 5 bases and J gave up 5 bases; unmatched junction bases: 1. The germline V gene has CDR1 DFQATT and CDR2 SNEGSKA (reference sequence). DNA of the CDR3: TGCAGTGCTTCTAGCGGGGGGGACAATGAGCAGTTCTTC. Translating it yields CSASSGGDNEQFF.

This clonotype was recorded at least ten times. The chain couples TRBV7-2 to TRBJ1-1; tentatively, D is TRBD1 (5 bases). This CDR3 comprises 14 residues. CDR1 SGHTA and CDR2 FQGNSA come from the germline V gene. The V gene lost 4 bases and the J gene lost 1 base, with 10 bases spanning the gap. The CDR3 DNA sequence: TGTGCCAGCAGCTACCCAGGACAGAACACTGAAGCTTTCTTT. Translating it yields CASSYPGQNTEAFF.

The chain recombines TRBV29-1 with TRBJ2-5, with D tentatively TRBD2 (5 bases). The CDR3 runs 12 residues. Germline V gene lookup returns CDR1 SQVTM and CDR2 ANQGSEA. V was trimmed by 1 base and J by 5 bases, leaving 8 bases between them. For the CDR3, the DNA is TGCAGCGTTGAAGGCGGGTTGGAGACCCAGTACTTC. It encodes CSVEGGLETQYF. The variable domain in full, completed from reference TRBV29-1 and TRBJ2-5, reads SAVISQKPSRDICQRGTSLTIQCQVDSQVTMMFWYRQQPGQSLTLIATANQGSEATYESGFVIDKFPISRPNLTFSTLTVSNMSPEDSSIYLCSVEGGLETQYFGPGTRLLVL.

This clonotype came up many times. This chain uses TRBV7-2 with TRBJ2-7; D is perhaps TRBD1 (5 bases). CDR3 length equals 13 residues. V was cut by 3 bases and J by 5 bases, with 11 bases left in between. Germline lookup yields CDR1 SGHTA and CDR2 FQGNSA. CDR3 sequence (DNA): TGTGCCAGCAGCTTTACAGGAACTAACGAGCAGTACTTC. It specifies CASSFTGTNEQYF.

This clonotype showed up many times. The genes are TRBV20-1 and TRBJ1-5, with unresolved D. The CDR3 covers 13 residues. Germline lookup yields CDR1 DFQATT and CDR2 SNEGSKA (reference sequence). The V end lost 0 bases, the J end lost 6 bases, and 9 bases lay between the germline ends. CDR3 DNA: TGCAGTGCTAGAGATCTCGAGAGTCAGCCCCAGCATTTT. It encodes CSARDLESQPQHF.

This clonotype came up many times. The CDR3: CASSERDRYSTDTQYF. The CDR3 DNA is TGCGCCAGCAGCGAACGGGACAGGTATAGCACAGATACGCAGTATTTT. The genes are TRBV5-1 and TRBJ2-3, with 8 bases lining up with TRBD1. The CDR3 has 16 amino acids. Unmatched junction bases numbered 7, after V lost 4 bases and J lost 0 bases. Looked up from germline, CDR1 is SGHRS and CDR2 is YFSETQ.

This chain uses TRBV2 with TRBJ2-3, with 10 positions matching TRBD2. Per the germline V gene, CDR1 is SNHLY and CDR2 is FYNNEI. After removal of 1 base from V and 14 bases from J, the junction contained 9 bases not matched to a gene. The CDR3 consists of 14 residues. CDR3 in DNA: TGTGCCAGCAGTGAAGACCGGCCTAGCGGGGGTGCGTATTTT. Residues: CASSEDRPSGGAYF.

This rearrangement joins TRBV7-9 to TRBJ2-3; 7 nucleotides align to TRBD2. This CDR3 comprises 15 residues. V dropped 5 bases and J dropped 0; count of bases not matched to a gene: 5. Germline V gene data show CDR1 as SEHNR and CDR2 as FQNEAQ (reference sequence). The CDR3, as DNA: TGTGCCAGCAGCAACTGGGGGGGGAGCACAGATACGCAGTATTTT. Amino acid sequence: CASSNWGGSTDTQYF.

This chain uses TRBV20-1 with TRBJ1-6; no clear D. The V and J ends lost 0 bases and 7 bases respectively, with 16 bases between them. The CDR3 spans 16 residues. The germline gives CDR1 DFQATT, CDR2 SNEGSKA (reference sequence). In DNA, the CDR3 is TGCAGTGCTAGAGATGGGAAGGGCTTAGAGAATTCACCCCTCCACTTT. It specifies CSARDGKGLENSPLHF.

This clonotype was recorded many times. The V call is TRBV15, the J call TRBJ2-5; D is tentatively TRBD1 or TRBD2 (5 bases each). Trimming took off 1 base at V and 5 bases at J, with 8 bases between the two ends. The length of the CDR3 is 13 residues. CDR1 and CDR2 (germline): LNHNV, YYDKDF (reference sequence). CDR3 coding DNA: TGTGCCACCAGCAGAGCGGGGACCGAGACCCAGTACTTC. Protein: CATSRAGTETQYF.

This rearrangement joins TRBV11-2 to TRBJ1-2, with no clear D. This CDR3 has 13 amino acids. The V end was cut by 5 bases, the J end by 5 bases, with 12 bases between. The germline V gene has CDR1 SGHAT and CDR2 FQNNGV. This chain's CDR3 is CASSPGRGYGYTF. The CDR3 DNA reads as TGTGCCAGCAGCCCGGGTCGAGGGTATGGCTACACCTTC.